A few counts support the clone carrying this TCR beta chain. This sample is part of a study of T-cell reconstitution after alpha-beta-depleted transplantation in children. The CDR3 extends over 14 amino acids. V lost 5 bases and J lost 3; bases outside the gene matches: 4. Using unique molecular identifiers, the investigators prepared the TCRbeta library. TCRdb reanalysed the PCR reads using MiXCR and keeps one entry per CDR3 protein. Among about 400,000 distinct CDR3 sequences, about a fifth were seen once, and the ten largest hold about 3.8%. This receptor was taken from a human donor who donated a stem cell graft to a child with acute myeloid leukemia. The chain employs TRBV12-3 or TRBV12-4 and TRBJ1-1; 9 positions agree with TRBD1. The sample in question was PBMCs from the stem cell graft donor, obtained from the stem cell graft. CDR3 sequence (DNA): TGTGCCAGCAGTATAACAGGGGGCTACACTGAAGCTTTCTTT. Translation gives CASSITGGYTEAFF.